Below are 19 T cell receptor beta chains sequenced from a single sample in a study of Tregs in tolerant kidney transplant recipients. Using immunoSEQ multiplex PCR, the repertoire was profiled, and TCRdb retains in-frame clones only, with some absent. This table holds around 78,000 clones, around 90% found once. The sample in question was Tregs from blood, obtained before the transplant. The receptors were gathered from a human donor who received a combined kidney and bone marrow transplant.

The chain links TRBV5-1 to TRBJ2-7; 7 bases are shared with TRBD2. From germline, CDR1 is SGHRS and CDR2 YFSETQ. The CDR3 consists of 16 residues. With 0 bases clipped from V and 2 bases from J, the junction kept 8 bases outside the gene matches. For the CDR3, the DNA is TGCGCCAGCAGCTTGGGGCCTAGCGGCATGGCCTACGAGCAGTACTTC. Protein: CASSLGPSGMAYEQYF.

The chain combines TRBV19 with TRBJ1-5, with 11 nucleotides matching TRBD1. Germline assignment: CDR1 LNHDA and CDR2 SQIVND (reference sequence). After removal of 10 bases from V and 1 base from J, the junction contained 15 bases not matched to a gene. The CDR3 runs 18 residues. CDR3 loop: CATTPLRTGGRSNQPQHF. The CDR3 bases are TGTGCCACCACTCCCCTGAGGACAGGGGGCAGGAGCAATCAGCCCCAGCATTTT.

The rearrangement uses TRBV10-1 and TRBJ2-2; D remains unclear. This CDR3 spans 13 amino acids. The V end lost 5 bases, the J end lost 0 bases, and 4 bases lay between the germline ends. CDR1 WNHNN and CDR2 SYGVQD come from the germline V gene (reference sequence). CDR3 nucleotide sequence: TGCGCCAGCAGTACCGCGAACACCGGGGAGCTGTTTTTT. Its translation: CASSTANTGELFF.

J is TRBJ2-3 and V is TRBV7-9, with a possible D match to TRBD2 (6 bases). With 5 bases removed from V and 4 bases from J, the gap between germline ends came to 19 bases. Germline values: CDR1 SEHNR, CDR2 FQNEAQ (reference sequence). This CDR3 contains 16 residues. CDR3 in amino acids: CASSARSGGTPDTQYF. The CDR3 coding sequence is TGTGCCAGCAGCGCAAGGAGCGGCGGGACCCCAGATACGCAGTATTTT.

This chain joins TRBV28 and TRBJ1-3; TRBD1 aligns across 8 bases. CDR3 length: 14 amino acids. CDR1 and CDR2 (germline): MDHEN, SYDVKM. Trimming removed 3 bases from V and 8 bases from J; junction bases left unmatched: 6. For the CDR3, the DNA is TGTGCCAGCAGTTTTAGGACAGGGCCGCACACCATATATTTT. Its protein product is CASSFRTGPHTIYF.

The chain employs TRBV18 and TRBJ1-5; D unresolved. The length of the CDR3 is 14 residues. V lost 5 bases and J 9 bases, leaving 17 bases between the germline ends. Per the germline V gene, CDR1 is KGHSH and CDR2 is LQKENI. The CDR3 here is CASSSSDGRRPQHF. In DNA form, the CDR3 reads TGTGCCAGCTCATCCAGTGACGGCCGGAGGCCCCAGCATTTT.

This clone turned up a few times. The rearrangement uses TRBV7-2 and TRBJ2-2; D might be TRBD2 (6 bases). CDR3 length: 15 amino acids. Germline V lookup: CDR1 SGHTA, CDR2 FQGNSA. With 1 base removed from V and 3 bases from J, the gap between germline ends came to 9 bases. The CDR3 bases are TGTGCCAGCAGCTTAGGCGGGACGGACACCGGGGAGCTGTTTTTT. Its translation: CASSLGGTDTGELFF.

V and J are TRBV7-2 and TRBJ2-3, with 14 bases lining up with TRBD2. J lost 5 bases, V lost 5 bases, and 6 bases had no gene match. The CDR3 totals 16 residues. Germline CDR1 SGHTA, CDR2 FQGNSA. The DNA for the CDR3 is TGTGCCAGCAGCCCGACTAGCGGGAGGGAGAGAGATACGCAGTATTTT. It yields the protein CASSPTSGRERDTQYF.

The gene calls are TRBV5-4 and TRBJ1-2; 7 bases map to TRBD1. V shed 4 bases and J 7 bases; nucleotides not matched to a gene: 7. The CDR3 consists of 13 residues. CDR1 SGHNT and CDR2 YYREEE come from the germline V gene (reference sequence). In DNA, the CDR3 is TGTGCCAGCAGCGTGACAGGGTCCGGTGGCTACACCTTC. It yields the protein CASSVTGSGGYTF.

The chain joins TRBV5-1 to TRBJ2-5, with TRBD1 matching 9 bases. The tail of the sequence fits TRBJ2-7 better, so the J call may be wrong. The CDR3 consists of 15 residues. Looked up from germline, CDR1 is SGHRS and CDR2 is YFSETQ. The chain's CDR3 is CASSLLGQGPYEQYF. The CDR3 DNA is TGCGCCAGCAGCCTCTTGGGACAGGGTCCTTACGAGCAGTACTTC.

This chain joins TRBV11-3 and TRBJ2-1; 7 positions agree with TRBD1. Germline CDR1 and CDR2: SGHNT and YENEEA. CDR3 length equals 15 residues. V lost 1 base and J lost 8; bases outside the gene matches: 8. This CDR3 is CASSLGQGPGDEQFF. The CDR3 nucleotides read TGTGCCAGCAGCTTAGGACAGGGTCCGGGCGATGAGCAGTTCTTC. The full variable domain, rest sourced from reference TRBV11-3 and TRBJ2-1, is EAGVVQSPRYKIIEKKQPVAFWCNPISGHNTLYWYLQNLGQGPELLIRYENEEAVDDSQLPKDRFSAERLKGVDSTLKIQPAELGDSAVYLCASSLGQGPGDEQFFGPGTRLTVL.

The chain links TRBV5-1 to TRBJ2-1; 9 positions agree with TRBD1. V trimming: 4 bases; J trimming: 8 bases; junction bases outside the gene matches: 10. Germline-derived CDR1 and CDR2 are SGHRS and YFSETQ. The CDR3 loop spans 15 amino acids. The CDR3 reads CASSPSTGGYDEQFF. CDR3 nucleotides: TGCGCCAGCAGCCCGAGCACAGGGGGCTATGATGAGCAGTTCTTC.

The J gene is TRBJ2-7, the V gene TRBV4-1; tentatively, D is TRBD1 or TRBD2 (7 bases each). The V gene's germline CDR1 is MGHRA and CDR2 YSYEKL. The CDR3 sequence is 14 residues long. The V end lost 3 bases, the J end lost 7 bases, and 16 bases lay between the germline ends. The CDR3 loop is CASSHWSGGGEQYF. DNA for the CDR3: TGCGCCAGCAGCCATTGGTCAGGGGGGGGTGAGCAGTACTTC.

This clone was seen a single time. This chain connects TRBV29-1 to TRBJ2-4; TRBD1 agrees at 7 bases. The CDR3 runs 19 residues. J was trimmed by 1 base and V by 5 bases; bases with no gene match: 20. Per germline, CDR1 SQVTM and CDR2 ANQGSEA. CDR3 residues: CSVIKDRFSAYRAKNIQYF. The CDR3 DNA reads as TGCAGCGTTATAAAGGACAGGTTCTCGGCGTATAGGGCCAAAAACATTCAGTACTTC. Filled out from reference TRBV29-1 and TRBJ2-4, the complete variable domain reads SAVISQKPSRDICQRGTSLTIQCQVDSQVTMMFWYRQQPGQSLTLIATANQGSEATYESGFVIDKFPISRPNLTFSTLTVSNMSPEDSSIYLCSVIKDRFSAYRAKNIQYFGAGTRLSVL.

The sample holds one count of this clone. CDR3 sequence reads: CASSQPDRLVHEQYF. The CDR3 nucleotides are TGCGCCAGCAGCCAACCGGACAGGCTAGTTCACGAGCAGTACTTC. The chain employs TRBV23-1 and TRBJ2-7; TRBD1 agrees at 7 bases. TRBV23-1 is assigned to the ORF class and has an uncertain function. V lost 6 bases, J lost 5 bases, and 13 bases stayed unmatched. There are 15 residues in the CDR3.

The gene calls are TRBV5-4 and TRBJ2-2, with D possibly matching TRBD1 (6 bases). Germline CDR1 is SGHNT and CDR2 is YYREEE (reference sequence). The CDR3 consists of 15 residues. V dropped 1 base and J dropped 1 base, with 8 bases sitting between them. CDR3 amino acids: CASSLQGQNTGELFF. CDR3 in DNA: TGTGCCAGCAGCTTGCAGGGACAGAACACCGGGGAGCTGTTTTTT.

The chain combines TRBV28 with TRBJ2-1; D is perhaps TRBD2 (5 bases). Trimming left V 7 bases short and J 9 bases short, with 19 bases between. This CDR3 contains 14 residues. Germline V gene data show CDR1 as MDHEN and CDR2 as SYDVKM. CDR3 sequence: CASMPNLGEVEQFF. DNA of the CDR3: TGTGCCAGCATGCCCAATCTGGGAGAGGTTGAGCAGTTCTTC.

This clone was observed a single time. The chain is built from TRBV7-3 and TRBJ1-2; D is undetermined. The germline V gene has CDR1 SGHTA and CDR2 FQGTGA. The CDR3 length is 11 residues. V lost 8 bases, J lost 5 bases, and 9 bases lay in between. In DNA, the CDR3 is TGTGCCAGCGGAAACGGATATGGCTACACCTTC. Encoded protein: CASGNGYGYTF.

The table lists this clone with a count of one. The V and J genes are TRBV4-1 and TRBJ2-1, with TRBD2 matching 9 bases. CDR3 length: 15 residues. The germline CDR1 and CDR2 sequences are MGHRA and YSYEKL. V lost 4 bases, J lost 6 bases, and 7 bases stayed unmatched. The CDR3 DNA reads TGCGCCAGCAGCCCCGGACTAGCGTCCGGCAATGAGCAGTTCTTC. Protein product: CASSPGLASGNEQFF.